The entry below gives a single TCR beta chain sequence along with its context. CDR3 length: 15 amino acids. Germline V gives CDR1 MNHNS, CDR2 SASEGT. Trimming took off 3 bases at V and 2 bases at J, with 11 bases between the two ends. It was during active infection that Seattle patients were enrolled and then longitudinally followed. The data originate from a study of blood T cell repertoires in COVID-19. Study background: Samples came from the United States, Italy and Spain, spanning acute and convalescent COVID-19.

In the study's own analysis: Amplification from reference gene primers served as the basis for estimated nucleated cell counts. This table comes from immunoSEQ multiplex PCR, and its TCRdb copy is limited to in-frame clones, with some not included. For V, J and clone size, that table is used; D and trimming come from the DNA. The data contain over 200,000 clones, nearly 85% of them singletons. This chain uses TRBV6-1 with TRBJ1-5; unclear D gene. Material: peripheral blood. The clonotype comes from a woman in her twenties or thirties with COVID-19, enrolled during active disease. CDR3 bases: TGTGCCAGCAGTGACAGTCTCGGAGGCAATCAGCCCCAGCATTTT. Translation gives CASSDSLGGNQPQHF.